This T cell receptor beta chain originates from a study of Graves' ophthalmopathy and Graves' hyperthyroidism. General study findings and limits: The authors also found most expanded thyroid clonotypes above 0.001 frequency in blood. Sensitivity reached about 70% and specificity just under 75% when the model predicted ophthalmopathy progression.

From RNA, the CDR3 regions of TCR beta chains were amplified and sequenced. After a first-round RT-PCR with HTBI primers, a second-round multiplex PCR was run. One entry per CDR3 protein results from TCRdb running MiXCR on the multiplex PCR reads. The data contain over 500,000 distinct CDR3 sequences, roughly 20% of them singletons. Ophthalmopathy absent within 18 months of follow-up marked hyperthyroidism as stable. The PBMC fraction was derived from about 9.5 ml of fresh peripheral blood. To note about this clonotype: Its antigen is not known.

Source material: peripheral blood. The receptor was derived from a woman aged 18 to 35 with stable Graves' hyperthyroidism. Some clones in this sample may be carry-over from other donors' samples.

CDR3 residues: CASSLDHRNEQYF. CDR3 in DNA: TGTGCCAGCAGCTTAGATCATCGAAACGAGCAGTACTTC. This chain uses TRBV11-3 with TRBJ2-7; D remains ambiguous. CDR1 SGHNT and CDR2 YENEEA come from the germline V gene. This CDR3 is 13 amino acids long. V dropped 0 bases and J dropped 5 bases, with 8 bases sitting between them. Complete variable domain (other parts from reference TRBV11-3 and TRBJ2-7): EAGVVQSPRYKIIEKKQPVAFWCNPISGHNTLYWYLQNLGQGPELLIRYENEEAVDDSQLPKDRFSAERLKGVDSTLKIQPAELGDSAVYLCASSLDHRNEQYFGPGTRLTVT.